The source of this T cell receptor (beta chain) is a study of blood T cells in healthy people across ages. A second PCR, run for roughly 7 to 11 cycles, used a sample-barcoded 5' primer plus a J-beta primer mix. TCRdb itself ran the 5' RACE reads through MiXCR, one entry per CDR3 protein. The sample holds hundreds of thousands of distinct CDR3 sequences, approximately 44% seen once. V was clipped by 4 bases and J by 6 bases, with 12 bases between them. The CDR3 covers 14 residues. The germline V gene encodes CDR1 SGHTA and CDR2 FQGNSA. There were at least 6 micrograms of total RNA extracted from every sample.

The sample taken for sequencing was blood. The chain has TRBV7-2 and TRBJ2-2; D not resolved. This TCR came from a man between 60 and 70 years old in good health. DNA of the CDR3: TGTGCCAGCAGCTCCGATCCTGTTTCCGGGGAGCTGTTTTTT. Translation gives CASSSDPVSGELFF.